A single sample is the source of the 20 T cell receptor beta chains below, sequenced in a study of CD8+CD57+ T cells in acquired aplastic anemia. Investigators profiled TCR beta VDJ and CDR3 from genomic DNA template. One entry per CDR3 protein, called by TCRdb with MiXCR from the reads. Among some 180,000 distinct CDR3 sequences listed, approximately 48% were seen once. Patients picked for sequencing had shown CD8+CD57+ cell expansion detected by flow cytometry. The sample taken for sequencing was sorted CD4+, CD8+, or CD8+CD57+ T cells (not recorded which) from PBMCs. The receptors come from a human donor with aplastic anemia.

This clonotype is a singleton in its sample. This chain uses TRBV29-1 with TRBJ2-1; D unresolved. This CDR3 spans 12 amino acids. Trimming left V 1 base short and J 6 bases short, with 7 bases between. Germline V gene sequence: CDR1 SQVTM, CDR2 ANQGSEA. This CDR3 is CSVEVAANEQFF. In nucleotides, the CDR3 is TGCAGCGTTGAAGTGGCCGCCAATGAGCAGTTCTTC.

This clonotype was recorded only once. Here the CDR3 reads CSASPRGLAGGYEQYF. DNA for the CDR3: TGCAGTGCTAGTCCCCGGGGACTAGCGGGAGGCTACGAGCAGTACTTC. The rearrangement joins TRBV20-1 to TRBJ2-7; 15 bases fit TRBD2. Germline loops: CDR1 DFQATT, CDR2 SNEGSKA (reference sequence). V shed 3 bases, J shed 3 bases, and the junction held 6 bases outside the gene matches. The CDR3 is 16 amino acids.

In this sample, this clonotype turned up once. The chain uses TRBV2 and TRBJ1-3; 7 bases agree with TRBD1. The CDR3 loop spans 14 amino acids. Trimming at V came to 8 bases and at J to 0 bases, leaving 4 bases not matched to a gene. Per the germline V gene, CDR1 is SNHLY and CDR2 is FYNNEI. The DNA of the CDR3 is TGTGCCAGCTTCGACAGGGCCTCTGGAAACACCATATATTTT. Translation gives CASFDRASGNTIYF. The full variable domain, rest sourced from reference TRBV2 and TRBJ1-3, is EPEVTQTPSHQVTQMGQEVILRCVPISNHLYFYWYRQILGQKVEFLVSFYNNEISEKSEIFDDQFSVERPDGSNFTLKIRSTKLEDSAMYFCASFDRASGNTIYFGEGSWLTVV.

The rearrangement links TRBV5-1 to TRBJ1-3; 8 bases are a match to TRBD1. Germline values: CDR1 SGHRS, CDR2 YFSETQ. With 4 bases clipped from V and 7 bases from J, the junction kept 7 bases outside the gene matches. CDR3 length equals 14 residues. DNA for the CDR3: TGCGCCAGCAGCGGGGGACAGGTACTGAACACCATATATTTT. Translation gives CASSGGQVLNTIYF.

The rearrangement joins TRBV2 to TRBJ1-6; D not resolved. The CDR3 is 13 residues long. Germline CDR1 is SNHLY and CDR2 is FYNNEI. Trimming pared 8 bases from V and 5 bases from J, leaving 10 bases between. Here the CDR3 DNA reads TGTGCCAGCGCCAGAGCGGATAATTCACCCCTCCACTTT. This sequence encodes CASARADNSPLHF.

V and J are TRBV10-3 and TRBJ2-7; 9 bases map to TRBD1. The CDR3 runs 16 residues. Germline V lookup: CDR1 ENHRY, CDR2 SYGVKD. Germline trimming cut 3 bases from V and 6 bases from J; bases unmatched to any gene: 12. CDR3 sequence (DNA): TGTGCCATCAGTGAAACAGGGGGCGCTAGGCTGAGCGAGCAGTACTTC. Encoded protein: CAISETGGARLSEQYF.

Remarks on this clonotype: A much larger clone is a single base away; this may be a read error. It is likely a read error, because the conserved phenylalanine at the end of the CDR3 is missing. This sequence joins TRBV6-2 or TRBV6-3 and TRBJ2-5; 10 nucleotides match TRBD2. This CDR3 comprises 16 residues. CDR1 is MNHEY, CDR2 SVGEGT, per germline. Trimming took 6 bases from V and 6 from J; bases not matched to a gene: 13. CDR3 in amino acids: CASSPDSAGGPQTQYL. The CDR3 DNA is TGTGCCAGCAGCCCCGATTCAGCGGGGGGGCCCCAGACCCAGTACCTC.

This clonotype was counted many times. The J gene is TRBJ2-6, the V gene TRBV7-3; D ambiguous. CDR3 length equals 18 residues. V lost 4 bases and J lost 0, with 16 bases in between. Germline V gene sequence: CDR1 SGHTA, CDR2 FQGTGA. Written as DNA, the CDR3 is TGTGCCAGCAGCTCCAATGGGCCAGCCAGCTCTGGGGCCAACGTCCTGACTTTC. Its protein product is CASSSNGPASSGANVLTF.

The chain uses TRBV11-1 and TRBJ2-3; no firm D call. The V end lost 5 bases, the J end lost 0 bases, and 18 bases lay between the germline ends. The CDR3 totals 17 residues. Germline CDR1 and CDR2: SGHAT and FQDESV (reference sequence). The DNA for the CDR3 is TGTGCCAGCAGCGCCGAAGGGTATCGTCCTAGCACAGATACGCAGTATTTT. This translates into CASSAEGYRPSTDTQYF.

This clonotype was seen a single time. A single base separates this from a much larger clone, so it may be a read error. The CDR3 does not end in the conserved phenylalanine or tryptophan, so this is likely a read error. This rearrangement joins TRBV29-1 to TRBJ2-7; 10 bases align to TRBD1. Trimming removed 6 bases from V and 2 bases from J; junction bases left unmatched: 10. The CDR3 runs to 15 residues. Germline V gene sequence: CDR1 SQVTM, CDR2 ANQGSEA. The CDR3 DNA reads as TGCAGCGTCGACCCGGGACAGGGGAAAACCTACGAGCAGTACCTC. Translation gives CSVDPGQGKTYEQYL.

This clonotype was detected once. The chain has TRBV7-2 and TRBJ2-5; 7 bases align to TRBD1. J lost 2 bases, V lost 5 bases, and 8 bases had no gene match. The germline gives CDR1 SGHTA, CDR2 FQGNSA. CDR3 length: 15 amino acids. The CDR3 here is CASSAYEGQQETQYF. The CDR3 DNA reads as TGTGCCAGCAGCGCCTACGAGGGACAGCAAGAGACCCAGTACTTC.

The chain couples TRBV30 to TRBJ2-3, with D perhaps matching TRBD1 or TRBD2 (5 bases each). V lost 5 bases and J lost 4, with 13 bases in between. The CDR3 runs to 13 residues. The germline gives CDR1 GTSNPN, CDR2 SVGIG (reference sequence). CDR3 amino acids: CAWGTGGADTQYF. CDR3 coding DNA: TGTGCCTGGGGGACGGGTGGAGCAGATACGCAGTATTTT.

This clonotype was counted a few times. V gene TRBV20-1 combines with J gene TRBJ1-1; perhaps TRBD1 as D (6 bases). V lost 0 bases to trimming and J lost 3 bases, with 14 bases between them. CDR3 size: 15 residues. Per germline, CDR1 DFQATT and CDR2 SNEGSKA (reference sequence). CDR3 DNA sequence: TGCAGTGCTAGAGACCTTCGGGACACCTACACTGAAGCTTTCTTT. It specifies CSARDLRDTYTEAFF.

This clonotype occurred many times. This chain links TRBV12-3 or TRBV12-4 with TRBJ1-1, with no clear D. The CDR3 is 14 amino acids. The V gene lost 0 bases and the J gene lost 6 bases, with 11 bases spanning the gap. CDR3 protein: CASSLAGLRAEAFF. The CDR3 DNA reads as TGTGCCAGCAGTTTAGCAGGTCTAAGGGCTGAAGCTTTCTTT.

This clonotype was counted between two and nine times. The rearrangement uses TRBV6-1 and TRBJ1-2; the match to TRBD1 covers 8 bases. Germline trimming cut 6 bases from V and 2 bases from J; bases unmatched to any gene: 8. The CDR3 extends over 15 amino acids. Germline-derived CDR1 and CDR2 are MNHNS and SASEGT. CDR3 in DNA: TGTGCCAGCAGGCCCCCGGGACAGGTCAACTATGGCTACACCTTC. Protein: CASRPPGQVNYGYTF.

Only one count was recorded for this clonotype. This chain uses TRBV20-1 with TRBJ2-3; TRBD1 matches at 7 bases. From germline, CDR1 is DFQATT and CDR2 SNEGSKA (reference sequence). CDR3 length: 15 residues. V lost 6 bases to trimming and J lost 5 bases; unmatched junction nucleotides: 14. CDR3 amino acids: CSARSTGARGDTQYF. Here the CDR3 DNA reads TGCAGTGCCCGAAGTACAGGGGCCAGGGGAGATACGCAGTATTTT.

As regards this clonotype: This may be a read error: a much more frequent sequence differs by one nucleotide. The chain joins TRBV9 to TRBJ2-1; no definite D call. Germline CDR1 reads SGDLS; CDR2 reads YYNGEE. This CDR3 contains 13 residues. The germline V and J ends were trimmed by 0 bases and 12 bases, with 13 bases remaining between them. CDR3 DNA: TGTGCCAGCAGCGTAGATGGTCCTCTAAGGCAGTTCTTC. This translates into CASSVDGPLRQFF.

V gene TRBV18 combines with J gene TRBJ1-1; weak D call: TRBD1 (5 bases). CDR1 is KGHSH and CDR2 is LQKENI in the germline V gene. Trimming cost V 1 base and J 1 base, with 10 bases left between them. The CDR3 is 15 residues long. This CDR3 is CASSPLAGRNTEAFF. The CDR3 DNA follows: TGTGCCAGCTCACCACTTGCGGGGCGGAACACTGAAGCTTTCTTT.

This clonotype appeared once. A much bigger clone sits one base away, suggesting this may be a read error. This sequence joins TRBV11-1 and TRBJ2-3; 13 positions match TRBD2. V gave up 3 bases and J gave up 4 bases; unmatched junction bases: 4. The CDR3 has 16 amino acids. Germline-derived CDR1 and CDR2 are SGHAT and FQDESV (reference sequence). For the CDR3, the DNA is TGTGCCAGCAGCTTGGTCGGGACTAGCGGGGCAGATACGCAGTATTTT. Residues: CASSLVGTSGADTQYF.

V usage is TRBV20-1 and J usage is TRBJ1-1; D gene uncertain. Germline assignment: CDR1 DFQATT and CDR2 SNEGSKA (reference sequence). V lost 6 bases and J 3 bases, leaving 11 bases between the germline ends. The CDR3 has 12 residues. The CDR3 protein is CSARRLDTEAFF. In nucleotides, the CDR3 is TGCAGTGCGAGACGATTGGACACTGAAGCTTTCTTT.